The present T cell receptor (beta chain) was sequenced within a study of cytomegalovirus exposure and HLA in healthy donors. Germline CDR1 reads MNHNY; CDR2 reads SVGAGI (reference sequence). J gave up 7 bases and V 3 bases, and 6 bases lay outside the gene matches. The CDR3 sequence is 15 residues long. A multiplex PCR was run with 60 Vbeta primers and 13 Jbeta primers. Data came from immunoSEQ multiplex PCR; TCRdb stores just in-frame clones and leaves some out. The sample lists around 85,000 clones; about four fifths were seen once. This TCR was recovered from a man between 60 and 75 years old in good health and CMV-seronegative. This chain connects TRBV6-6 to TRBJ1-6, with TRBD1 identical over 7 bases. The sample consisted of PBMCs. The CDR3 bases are TGTGCCAGCAGTTATGAGGGACAGTTGAATTCACCCCTCCACTTT. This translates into CASSYEGQLNSPLHF.